This T cell receptor (beta chain) was captured in a study of CD4 T cells in relation to SARS-CoV-2 and coronaviruses. About the research overall: After 10 to 11 days of antigen culture, PBMC TCR beta CDR3s were sequenced. The HLA restriction of the shared crossreactive spike epitopes was mapped.

In its sample, this clone was seen a few times. Its antigen is as yet unknown. Germline CDR1 is LGHNA and CDR2 is YSLEER. V lost 4 bases and J lost 2, with 13 bases in between. The CDR3 has 15 residues. Clones were read by immunoSEQ multiplex PCR, and TCRdb kept only the in-frame ones, dropping some. The data show roughly 30,000 clones, with around three quarters seen just once and approximately 22% held by the top ten. CD4+ T cells from unexposed donors were obtained before the COVID-19 pandemic (2011-2018). CD4+ T cells were isolated from the cells after about ten days of culture. On days 3 and 7, cultures got half fresh IL-2 medium.

The chain employs TRBV4-3 and TRBJ2-3; D is perhaps TRBD2 (6 bases). What was sequenced was CD4+ T cells from PBMCs, cultured in vitro. The sequence was obtained from a human donor in good health. In DNA, the CDR3 is TGCGCCAGCAGCCTCGCGGGACTCAACACAGATACGCAGTATTTT. Its protein is CASSLAGLNTDTQYF.